This T cell receptor beta chain is from a study of shared clonotypes between healthy human individuals. About the research overall: A donor's plate count was three for CD4 naive and three for CD4 memory; CD8 naive had two and CD8 memory one. Points from the study as a whole: Blood alone was sampled, and tissue repertoires likely differ. Non-shared clonotypes were found to have lower generation probabilities than the clonotypes that were shared by all four of the sorted-subset donors.

Trimming removed 5 bases from V and 3 bases from J, with 14 bases in between. The CDR3 extends over 15 amino acids. From germline, CDR1 is MNHEY and CDR2 SMNVEV (reference sequence). Assay: immunoSEQ multiplex PCR; the TCRdb copy retains only in-frame clones and omits some. The sample yields about 2,100,000 clones, about 93% seen once. Selected positively for CCR7 and CD45RO-negative, naive CD8 cells excluded terminally differentiated effector memory CD45RA+ cells. Donors were Caucasian adults residing in Nashville, Tennessee, USA. The table lists this clone with a count of one. Its target is unknown. The TCR comes from a man younger than 35 in good health. Some clones in this sample may be carry-over from other donors' samples. The sequenced material came from naive CD8+ T cells from PBMCs. The J gene is TRBJ2-1, the V gene TRBV27, with D perhaps assigned TRBD1 or TRBD2 (5 bases each). CDR3 in amino acids: CASSLRSGGYNEQFF. The CDR3 DNA is TGTGCCAGCAGTCTCCGAAGTGGGGGCTACAATGAGCAGTTCTTC.